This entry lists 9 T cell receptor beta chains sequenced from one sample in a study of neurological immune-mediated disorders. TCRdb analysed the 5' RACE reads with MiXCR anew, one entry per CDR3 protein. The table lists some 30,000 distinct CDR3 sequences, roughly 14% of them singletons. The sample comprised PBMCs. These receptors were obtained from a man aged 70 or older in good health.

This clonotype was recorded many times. The CDR3 DNA follows: TGCAGCGTTGAAGATTACCCGACAGGGGGCAGTTTCACAGATACGCAGTATTTT. Protein product: CSVEDYPTGGSFTDTQYF. The chain employs TRBV29-1 and TRBJ2-3; 10 nucleotides match TRBD1. The CDR3 runs 18 residues. From germline, CDR1 is SQVTM and CDR2 ANQGSEA. J gave up 2 bases and V 0 bases, and 11 bases lay outside the gene matches.

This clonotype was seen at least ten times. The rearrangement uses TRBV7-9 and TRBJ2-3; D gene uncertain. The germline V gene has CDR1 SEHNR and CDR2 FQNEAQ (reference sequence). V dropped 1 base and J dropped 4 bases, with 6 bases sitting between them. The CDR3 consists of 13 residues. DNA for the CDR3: TGTGCCAGCAGCTTAGATTCTGCAGATACGCAGTATTTT. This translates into CASSLDSADTQYF.

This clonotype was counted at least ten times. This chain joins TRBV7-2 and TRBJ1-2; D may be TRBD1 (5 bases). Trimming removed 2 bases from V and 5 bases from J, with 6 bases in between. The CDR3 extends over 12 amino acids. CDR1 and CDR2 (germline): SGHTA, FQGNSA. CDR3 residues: CASSLSGYGYTF. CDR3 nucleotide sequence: TGTGCCAGCAGCTTATCAGGGTATGGCTACACCTTC. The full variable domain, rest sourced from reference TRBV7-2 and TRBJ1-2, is GAGVSQSPSNKVTEKGKDVELRCDPISGHTALYWYRQSLGQGLEFLIYFQGNSAPDKSGLPSDRFSAERTGGSVSTLTIQRTQQEDSAVYLCASSLSGYGYTFGSGTRLTVV.

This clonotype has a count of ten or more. The CDR3 region is CASSMPTPGQGAPSSGNTIYF. CDR3 DNA: TGTGCCAGCAGTATGCCTACCCCGGGACAGGGGGCCCCGAGCTCTGGAAACACCATATATTTT. The V and J genes are TRBV28 and TRBJ1-3; the match to TRBD1 covers 12 bases. V was clipped by 5 bases and J by 0 bases; unmatched bases: 17. Germline-derived CDR1 and CDR2 are MDHEN and SYDVKM. The CDR3 consists of 21 residues.

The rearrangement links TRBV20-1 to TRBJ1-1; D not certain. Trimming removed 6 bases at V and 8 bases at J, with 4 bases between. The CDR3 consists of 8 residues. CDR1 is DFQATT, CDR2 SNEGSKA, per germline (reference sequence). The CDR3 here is CSAPEAFF. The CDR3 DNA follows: TGCAGTGCCCCCGAAGCTTTCTTT.

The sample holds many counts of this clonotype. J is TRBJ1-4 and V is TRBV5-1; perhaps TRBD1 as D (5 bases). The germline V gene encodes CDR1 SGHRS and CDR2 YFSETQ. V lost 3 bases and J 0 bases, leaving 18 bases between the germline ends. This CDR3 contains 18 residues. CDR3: CASSYKPGTDATNEKLFF. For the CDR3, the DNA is TGCGCCAGCAGCTATAAGCCCGGGACGGATGCAACTAATGAAAAACTGTTTTTT.

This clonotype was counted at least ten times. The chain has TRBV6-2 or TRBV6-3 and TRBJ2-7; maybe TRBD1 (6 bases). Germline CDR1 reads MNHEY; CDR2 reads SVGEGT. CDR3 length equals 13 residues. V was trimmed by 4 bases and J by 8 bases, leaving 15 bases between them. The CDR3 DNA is TGTGCCAGCAGTTCAACTCAGGGGTGGAAGCAGTACTTC. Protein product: CASSSTQGWKQYF.

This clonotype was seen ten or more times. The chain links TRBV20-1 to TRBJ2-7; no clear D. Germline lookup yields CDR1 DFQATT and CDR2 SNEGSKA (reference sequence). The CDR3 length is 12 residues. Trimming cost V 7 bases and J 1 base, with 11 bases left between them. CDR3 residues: CSVRVGSYEQYF. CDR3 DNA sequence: TGCAGTGTTCGAGTCGGTTCCTACGAGCAGTACTTC.

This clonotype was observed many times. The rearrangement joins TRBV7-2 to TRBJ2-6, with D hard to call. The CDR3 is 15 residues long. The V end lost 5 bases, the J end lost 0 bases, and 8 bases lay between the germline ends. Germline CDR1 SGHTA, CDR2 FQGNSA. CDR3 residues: CASSVSPSGANVLTF. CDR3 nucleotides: TGTGCCAGCAGCGTGTCCCCCTCTGGGGCCAACGTCCTGACTTTC.